This record covers a single TCR beta chain. Its antigen is still unknown. The protocol was immunoSEQ multiplex PCR, while the TCRdb copy is restricted to in-frame clones and leaves out a portion. The profile covers about 160,000 clones, with around 96% appearing a single time and more than 0.7% taken by the ten largest. The study drew the donors from its approximately 120-subject validation cohort, separate from the 666-subject first cohort. The data originate from a study of cytomegalovirus exposure and HLA in healthy donors. Study results and limitations: There were some public TCRs occurring in many donors, but most TCR sequences were rare.

The CDR3 sequence is 14 residues long. The germline gives CDR1 SEHNR, CDR2 FQNEAQ (reference sequence). With V trimmed by 5 bases and J by 8 bases, 11 bases remained unmatched. The origin of this receptor is a woman aged 18-35 years in good health and CMV-seronegative. Source material: PBMCs. The chain couples TRBV7-9 to TRBJ1-2; 7 nucleotides match TRBD1. In nucleotides, the CDR3 is TGTGCCAGCAGCCCCTCATCAGGAGGGGGCGGCTACACCTTC. Amino acids: CASSPSSGGGGYTF.